A selection of T cell receptor beta chains follows, all from one sample in a study of shared clonotypes between healthy human individuals. The protocol was immunoSEQ multiplex PCR, while the TCRdb copy is restricted to in-frame clones and leaves out a portion. Among over 850,000 clones listed, about four fifths were seen once. Sequenced: memory CD4+ T cells from PBMCs. The receptors come from a young man in good health. Some clones in this sample may be carry-over from other donors' samples. The CDR3 runs from the conserved cysteine through the conserved F or W. Each record gives: D gene, V gene, J gene, CDR3 length, clone size, CDR3 DNA, CDR3 protein. The D gene is left open where the match is weak. Clone size appears in some rows only: once, few, many, or a class for an expanded clone.

d_gene: NA; v_gene: TRBV7-9; j_gene: TRBJ2-3; len: 12; abundance: NA; CDR3nt: TGTGCCAGCAGCTTTGATGGGGATACGCAGTATTTT; CDR3aa: CASSFDGDTQYF
d_gene: TRBD1; v_gene: TRBV10-1; j_gene: TRBJ2-5; len: 13; abundance: NA; CDR3nt: TGCGCCAGCAGTATGACAGGGGAAGAGACCCAGTACTTC; CDR3aa: CASSMTGEETQYF
d_gene: NA; v_gene: TRBV15; j_gene: TRBJ2-7; len: 14; abundance: NA; CDR3nt: TGTGCCACCAGCAGAGGTTTGGGACAAGATGCCCAGTACTTC; CDR3aa: CATSRGLGQDAQYF
d_gene: TRBD2; v_gene: TRBV28; j_gene: TRBJ2-4; len: 17; abundance: NA; CDR3nt: TGTGCCAGCAGGCCGAGTACGGGACTAGGTGGCAAAAACATTCAGTACTTC; CDR3aa: CASRPSTGLGGKNIQYF
d_gene: NA; v_gene: TRBV4-3; j_gene: TRBJ2-7; len: 12; abundance: NA; CDR3nt: TGCGCCAGCAGCCAAGGGCGGAACGAGCAGTACTTC; CDR3aa: CASSQGRNEQYF
d_gene: NA; v_gene: TRBV5-8; j_gene: TRBJ2-2; len: 15; abundance: NA; CDR3nt: TGTGCCAGCACCATTGTAGGGACAACCACCGGGGAGCTGTTTTTT; CDR3aa: CASTIVGTTTGELFF
d_gene: TRBD2; v_gene: TRBV7-2; j_gene: TRBJ2-2; len: 17; abundance: NA; CDR3nt: TGTGCCAGCAGCTTAAATAACCTAGCGGTTGGGGCCGGGGAGCTGTTTTTT; CDR3aa: CASSLNNLAVGAGELFF
d_gene: NA; v_gene: TRBV27; j_gene: TRBJ1-1; len: 13; abundance: NA; CDR3nt: TGTGCCAGCAGTTTGACCCTCGACGGTGAAGCTTTCTTT; CDR3aa: CASSLTLDGEAFF
d_gene: NA; v_gene: TRBV9; j_gene: TRBJ2-5; len: 15; abundance: once; CDR3nt: TGTGCCAGCAATAAAATAGGGGAAGAAAGGGAGACCCAGTACTTC; CDR3aa: CASNKIGEERETQYF
d_gene: NA; v_gene: TRBV27; j_gene: TRBJ2-5; len: 15; abundance: NA; CDR3nt: TGTGCCAGCAGGGGGTGGGGAGGACGGGAAGAGACCCAGTACTTC; CDR3aa: CASRGWGGREETQYF
d_gene: TRBD1; v_gene: TRBV5-1; j_gene: TRBJ1-4; len: 17; abundance: NA; CDR3nt: TGCGCCAGCAGCCCCAATATAAGACAGGGGGCAGGGGAAAAACTGTTTTTT; CDR3aa: CASSPNIRQGAGEKLFF
d_gene: NA; v_gene: TRBV15; j_gene: TRBJ1-5; len: 18; abundance: once; CDR3nt: TGTGCCACCAGCCTCGACGCCCGGAGGGAGGGGCGCAATCAGCCCCAGCATTTT; CDR3aa: CATSLDARREGRNQPQHF
d_gene: NA; v_gene: TRBV30; j_gene: TRBJ1-4; len: 14; abundance: NA; CDR3nt: TGTGCCTGGAGTGTACGTCCAGGGCATGAAAAACTGTTTTTT; CDR3aa: CAWSVRPGHEKLFF
d_gene: TRBD1; v_gene: TRBV9; j_gene: TRBJ2-4; len: 18; abundance: NA; CDR3nt: TGTGCCAGCAGTACTCGGGGACAGGGTTTGGGTCCCAAAAACATTCAGTACTTC; CDR3aa: CASSTRGQGLGPKNIQYF
d_gene: TRBD1; v_gene: TRBV30; j_gene: TRBJ2-5; len: 16; abundance: few; CDR3nt: TGTGCCTGGAGTAAACCGGGACAGGGGCGCGGAGAGACCCAGTACTTC; CDR3aa: CAWSKPGQGRGETQYF
d_gene: NA; v_gene: TRBV5-1; j_gene: TRBJ2-3; len: 14; abundance: NA; CDR3nt: TGCGCCAGCAGCTCCCAGTCAGGAGGAGATACGCAGTATTTT; CDR3aa: CASSSQSGGDTQYF
d_gene: NA; v_gene: TRBV28; j_gene: TRBJ2-7; len: 11; abundance: NA; CDR3nt: TGTGCCAGCAGTTTATCCGCCGGGCAGTACTTC; CDR3aa: CASSLSAGQYF
d_gene: TRBD1; v_gene: TRBV5-4; j_gene: TRBJ2-7; len: 16; abundance: NA; CDR3nt: TGTGCCAGCAGCCCGGGACAGGGGGCGGCTTCCTACGAGCAGTACTTC; CDR3aa: CASSPGQGAASYEQYF
d_gene: NA; v_gene: TRBV2; j_gene: TRBJ1-1; len: 12; abundance: few; CDR3nt: TGTGCCAGCAGTGTTCTCGCCCCTGAAGCTTTCTTT; CDR3aa: CASSVLAPEAFF
d_gene: NA; v_gene: TRBV19; j_gene: TRBJ2-5; len: 15; abundance: NA; CDR3nt: TGTGCCAGTAGCATGAGAAACCGTCCCCAAGAGACCCAGTACTTC; CDR3aa: CASSMRNRPQETQYF
d_gene: TRBD1; v_gene: TRBV28; j_gene: TRBJ1-5; len: 15; abundance: many; CDR3nt: TGTGCCAGCAGTTGGGACAGGGACGGCAATCAGCCCCAGCATTTT; CDR3aa: CASSWDRDGNQPQHF
d_gene: TRBD1; v_gene: TRBV5-1; j_gene: TRBJ1-2; len: 17; abundance: NA; CDR3nt: TGCGCCAGCAGCCCCTACCCGGGACAGGGAGTGGAATATGGCTACACCTTC; CDR3aa: CASSPYPGQGVEYGYTF
d_gene: TRBD1; v_gene: TRBV7-2; j_gene: TRBJ1-3; len: 14; abundance: NA; CDR3nt: TGTGCCAGCAGATCCGGGACAGATGGAAACACCATATATTTT; CDR3aa: CASRSGTDGNTIYF
d_gene: TRBD2; v_gene: TRBV10-1; j_gene: TRBJ2-7; len: 20; abundance: NA; CDR3nt: TGCGCCAGCAGTGAGTCTCAAGGAGCGACTAGCGGGAGGCCGACCTACGAGCAGTACTTC; CDR3aa: CASSESQGATSGRPTYEQYF
d_gene: NA; v_gene: TRBV30; j_gene: TRBJ1-6; len: 14; abundance: NA; CDR3nt: TGTGCCTGGAGTCTCGGGTTGGGAGTCCCACCCCTCCACTTT; CDR3aa: CAWSLGLGVPPLHF
d_gene: TRBD2; v_gene: TRBV5-4; j_gene: TRBJ2-5; len: 16; abundance: NA; CDR3nt: TGTGCCAGCAGCCAATTGGTCCTAGCGGGAGCTTCTACCCAGTACTTC; CDR3aa: CASSQLVLAGASTQYF
d_gene: NA; v_gene: TRBV14; j_gene: TRBJ1-3; len: 13; abundance: NA; CDR3nt: TGTGCCAGCAGCCATTCGGCCGGAAACACCATATATTTT; CDR3aa: CASSHSAGNTIYF
d_gene: NA; v_gene: TRBV19; j_gene: TRBJ2-3; len: 15; abundance: NA; CDR3nt: TGTGCCAGTAGTATGGTTAGGCCTGGCACAGATACGCAGTATTTT; CDR3aa: CASSMVRPGTDTQYF
d_gene: NA; v_gene: TRBV21-1; j_gene: TRBJ1-5; len: 18; abundance: NA; CDR3nt: TGTGCCAGCAGCAAAGACATGATAAATTCGGGCTCGAATCAGCCCCAGCATTTT; CDR3aa: CASSKDMINSGSNQPQHF
d_gene: NA; v_gene: TRBV5-4; j_gene: TRBJ2-7; len: 14; abundance: NA; CDR3nt: TGTGCCAGCAGCTTCGCTTCAGGGATCTACGAGCAGTACTTC; CDR3aa: CASSFASGIYEQYF
d_gene: NA; v_gene: TRBV4-1; j_gene: TRBJ1-2; len: 17; abundance: few; CDR3nt: TGCGCCAGCAGCCAATTGCAGGGGCCTATGAGTGGCTATGGCTACACCTTC; CDR3aa: CASSQLQGPMSGYGYTF
d_gene: NA; v_gene: TRBV18; j_gene: TRBJ2-7; len: 16; abundance: NA; CDR3nt: TGTGCCAGCTCACCACCTAGACAGGGACTTCCGGGCGAGCAGTACTTC; CDR3aa: CASSPPRQGLPGEQYF
d_gene: NA; v_gene: TRBV5-1; j_gene: TRBJ2-1; len: 14; abundance: NA; CDR3nt: TGCGCCAGCAGGCAGGTGGGGTGGGACAATGAGCAGTTCTTC; CDR3aa: CASRQVGWDNEQFF
d_gene: NA; v_gene: TRBV9; j_gene: TRBJ2-5; len: 13; abundance: few; CDR3nt: TGTGCCAGCAGCGTCAGACAGGCCCAGACCCAGTACTTC; CDR3aa: CASSVRQAQTQYF
d_gene: NA; v_gene: TRBV28; j_gene: TRBJ1-5; len: 14; abundance: NA; CDR3nt: TGTGCCAGCTCGGGAGGGGGTCTCTATCAGCCCCAGCATTTT; CDR3aa: CASSGGGLYQPQHF
d_gene: TRBD1; v_gene: TRBV7-8; j_gene: TRBJ1-2; len: 15; abundance: NA; CDR3nt: TGTGCCAGCAGCTTTTCGGGACAGGGGGGAGTAGGCTACACCTTC; CDR3aa: CASSFSGQGGVGYTF
d_gene: NA; v_gene: TRBV5-4; j_gene: TRBJ1-1; len: 15; abundance: few; CDR3nt: TGTGCCAGCAGCTTAAGGTTTGGTGTGAACACTGAAGCTTTCTTT; CDR3aa: CASSLRFGVNTEAFF
d_gene: TRBD1; v_gene: TRBV5-3; j_gene: TRBJ2-3; len: 16; abundance: NA; CDR3nt: TGTGCCAGAAGCTTGAGTGGGACAGGGACCGCAGATACGCAGTATTTT; CDR3aa: CARSLSGTGTADTQYF
d_gene: TRBD1; v_gene: TRBV27; j_gene: TRBJ2-7; len: 15; abundance: NA; CDR3nt: TGTGCCAGCAGTTCCCTAGGGACAGGGGGCGCAGAACAGTACTTC; CDR3aa: CASSSLGTGGAEQYF
d_gene: NA; v_gene: TRBV5-1; j_gene: TRBJ2-7; len: 13; abundance: NA; CDR3nt: TGCGCCAGCAGCCTTAGAGTTGAGTGGGAGCAGTACTTC; CDR3aa: CASSLRVEWEQYF
d_gene: NA; v_gene: TRBV9; j_gene: TRBJ2-4; len: 12; abundance: NA; CDR3nt: TGTGCCAGCAGCGAAAATGGAGACATTCAGTACTTC; CDR3aa: CASSENGDIQYF
d_gene: NA; v_gene: TRBV14; j_gene: TRBJ1-1; len: 13; abundance: NA; CDR3nt: TGTGCCAGCAGCCAAGATCTCAGGAAGGAAGCTTTCTTT; CDR3aa: CASSQDLRKEAFF